This entry features one T cell receptor (beta chain) sequence. The antigen is unknown. This sample's time point: proximal margin of the surgical specimen (macroscopically non-inflamed). Adults with ileal or ileocolonic Crohn's disease and an indication for resection were eligible. Profiling relied on immunoSEQ multiplex PCR, and the TCRdb table lists in-frame clones only, not all of them. The table shows about 7,200 clones, with about 78% occurring only once. This sample was taken from a study of T cell repertoires in ileal Crohn's disease. Study outcomes and limitations: All patients with clonality above 26.8% had endoscopic recurrence.

The receptor was isolated from an adult with Crohn's disease. The sequencing input was ileal tissue.

CDR3 sequence (DNA): TGTGCCAGCAGACGACAGGGGGGGTCCTATGGCTACACCTTC. Its protein product is CASRRQGGSYGYTF. This rearrangement joins TRBV6-5 to TRBJ1-2, with 9 bases identical to TRBD1. This CDR3 is 14 amino acids long. Germline V lookup: CDR1 MNHEY, CDR2 SVGAGI. The V gene end was trimmed by 6 bases and the J gene end by 4 bases; junction bases not matched to a gene: 6.